In its sample, the clone carrying this TCR beta chain was seen many times. Attached unique molecular identifiers marked individual cDNA molecules. TCRdb reanalysed the 5' RACE reads using MiXCR and keeps one entry per CDR3 protein. The table shows around 55,000 distinct CDR3 sequences, with under 8.5% occurring only once. This specimen comes from a study of early T cells in non-severe SARS-CoV-2 infection. Across the whole study: The study sequenced bulk RNA from unsorted whole blood, with chains unpaired.

The V gene lost 11 bases and the J gene lost 0 bases, with 7 bases spanning the gap. The CDR3 is made up of 11 amino acids. Germline values: CDR1 MRHNA, CDR2 SNTAGT. The source is an adult who was a healthcare worker with PCR-confirmed SARS-CoV-2 infection or an uninfected control (not recorded which). The V call is TRBV6-4, the J call TRBJ2-5; D not certain. Source: whole blood, taken at baseline. The CDR3 sequence is CAGDHQETQYF. CDR3 nucleotide sequence: TGTGCCGGAGACCACCAAGAGACCCAGTACTTC.